This entry is about one TCR beta chain. Its antigen is still unknown. The sample comes from a study of blood T cells in healthy people across ages. Study-level findings and limits: The study regarded diversity estimates from one million T cells as underestimates.

Every donor gave approximately 10 milliliters of peripheral blood. V shed 2 bases and J 3 bases; nucleotides not matched to a gene: 3. Germline lookup yields CDR1 SGHDT and CDR2 YYEEEE. The CDR3 extends over 14 amino acids. With a J-beta primer mix and a sample-barcoded 5' primer, a second PCR ran about 6 to 11 cycles. Each CDR3 protein gets one entry after TCRdb re-called the 5' RACE reads with MiXCR. The sample shows some 1.1 million distinct CDR3 sequences, 35% to 40% of them seen only once. The V gene is TRBV5-6, the J gene TRBJ2-7, with 9 bases fitting TRBD1. This TCR was sampled from a man younger than 35 in good health. Sequenced: blood. The CDR3 DNA follows: TGTGCCAGCAGCTTCGGGACAGGGAACTACGAGCAGTACTTC. Translation: CASSFGTGNYEQYF.